A single sample is the source of the 26 T cell receptor beta chains below, sequenced in a study of blood T cell repertoires in COVID-19. Generated by immunoSEQ multiplex PCR, the TCRdb table keeps only in-frame clones and is missing some. In the table there are around 56,000 clones, around 79% of which are singletons. The specimen sequenced was peripheral blood. The receptors come from a woman between 50 and 59 years old with active or convalescent COVID-19.

CDR3 nucleotides: TGTGCCAGCAGTTTAGGGGGGGATGGGACCCAGTACTTC. Translating gives CASSLGGDGTQYF. The chain has TRBV28 and TRBJ2-5; 7 bases align to TRBD2. V gave up 2 bases and J gave up 7 bases; unmatched junction bases: 4. Per the germline V gene, CDR1 is MDHEN and CDR2 is SYDVKM. The CDR3 is 13 amino acids. The variable domain in full, with the rest retrieved from reference TRBV28 and TRBJ2-5, is DVKVTQSSRYLVKRTGEKVFLECVQDMDHENMFWYRQDPGLGLRLIYFSYDVKMKEKGDIPEGYSVSREKKERFSLILESASTNQTSMYLCASSLGGDGTQYFGPGTRLLVL.

The CDR3 reads CASSLVSGFYQPQHF. Written as DNA, the CDR3 is TGTGCCAGCAGCTTAGTTTCCGGTTTTTATCAGCCCCAGCATTTT. V usage is TRBV11-2 and J usage is TRBJ1-5, with no clear D. CDR3 size: 15 residues. Trimming took off 1 base at V and 5 bases at J, with 12 bases between the two ends. The germline gives CDR1 SGHAT, CDR2 FQNNGV. The variable domain in full, with the rest retrieved from reference TRBV11-2 and TRBJ1-5, is EAGVAQSPRYKIIEKRQSVAFWCNPISGHATLYWYQQILGQGPKLLIQFQNNGVVDDSQLPKDRFSAERLKGVDSTLKIQPAKLEDSAVYLCASSLVSGFYQPQHFGDGTRLSIL.

This chain links TRBV5-1 with TRBJ1-5, with D possibly being TRBD1 (5 bases). Germline CDR1 is SGHRS and CDR2 is YFSETQ. The V gene lost 0 bases and the J gene lost 9 bases, with 7 bases spanning the gap. The CDR3 has 12 residues. As DNA, the CDR3 is TGCGCCAGCAGCTTGGACGGGGGGCCCCAGCATTTT. Protein: CASSLDGGPQHF.

The chain uses TRBV20-1 and TRBJ1-1; unclear D gene. The CDR3 is made up of 14 amino acids. Looked up from germline, CDR1 is DFQATT and CDR2 is SNEGSKA (reference sequence). V was cut by 3 bases and J by 0 bases, with 11 bases left in between. The DNA of the CDR3 is TGCAGTGCTAGTTTATTTGCGATGAACACTGAAGCTTTCTTT. Translating gives CSASLFAMNTEAFF.

The chain is built from TRBV28 and TRBJ2-1, with 9 bases that match TRBD2. The CDR3 runs to 13 residues. Germline trimming cut 9 bases from V and 10 bases from J; bases unmatched to any gene: 10. The germline CDR1 and CDR2 sequences are MDHEN and SYDVKM. The CDR3 loop is CASIGGRAREQFF. Here the CDR3 DNA reads TGTGCCAGTATTGGCGGGAGGGCACGGGAGCAGTTCTTC.

With respect to this clone: Other DNA sequences in this sample translate to the same CDR3. The chain combines TRBV3-1 (or the pseudogene TRBV3-2) with TRBJ2-7; D may be TRBD2 (5 bases). This CDR3 region has 12 residues. The germline gives CDR1 LGHDT, CDR2 YNNKEL (reference sequence). Trimming removed 5 bases at V and 0 bases at J, with 5 bases between. Written as DNA, the CDR3 is TGTGCCAGCAGCGGGAGCTCCTACGAGCAGTACTTC. Encoded protein: CASSGSSYEQYF.

This clone was detected once. The chain employs TRBV7-9 and TRBJ2-2; TRBD2 matches 8 bases. Trimming removed 7 bases from V and 3 bases from J; junction bases left unmatched: 19. Germline values: CDR1 SEHNR, CDR2 FQNEAQ (reference sequence). The CDR3 runs to 19 residues. The CDR3 reads CASTRGLFLREEDTGELFF. The CDR3 DNA sequence: TGTGCCAGCACCCGAGGACTCTTTCTGCGGGAGGAGGACACCGGGGAGCTGTTTTTT.

This clone was seen only a few times. The chain joins TRBV5-1 to TRBJ2-1, with TRBD2 matching 8 bases. With V trimmed by 4 bases and J by 7 bases, 10 bases remained unmatched. The CDR3 length is 15 residues. Germline assignment: CDR1 SGHRS and CDR2 YFSETQ. The CDR3: CASSGREGTFNEQFF. The CDR3 nucleotides read TGCGCCAGCAGCGGACGGGAGGGGACTTTTAATGAGCAGTTCTTC.

This clone showed up just a few times. This rearrangement joins TRBV2 to TRBJ2-7; D not certain. The CDR3 covers 12 residues. V was shortened by 7 bases and J by 3 bases, with 10 bases between the two germline ends. Per germline, CDR1 SNHLY and CDR2 FYNNEI. The CDR3, as DNA: TGTGCCAGCACTGATAATAACTACGAGCAGTACTTC. It is translated as CASTDNNYEQYF.

The rearrangement uses TRBV2 and TRBJ2-1; weak D call: TRBD2 (5 bases). Trimming removed 3 bases from V and 0 bases from J, with 9 bases in between. Looked up from germline, CDR1 is SNHLY and CDR2 is FYNNEI. The CDR3 is made up of 15 amino acids. The CDR3, as DNA: TGTGCCAGCAGTGAGCGGGTTAGCTCCTACAATGAGCAGTTCTTC. As protein: CASSERVSSYNEQFF.

This clone turned up a few times. The chain employs TRBV19 and TRBJ2-3; 9 bases are shared with TRBD2. Germline loops: CDR1 LNHDA, CDR2 SQIVND (reference sequence). After removal of 4 bases from V and 6 bases from J, the junction contained 8 bases not matched to a gene. The CDR3 is 15 amino acids. The CDR3 spells CASSTIAGAADTQYF. CDR3 nucleotides: TGTGCCAGTAGTACAATAGCGGGAGCGGCGGATACGCAGTATTTT.

The chain links TRBV3-1 (or the pseudogene TRBV3-2) to TRBJ2-7, with 8 nucleotides matching TRBD1. Germline V lookup: CDR1 LGHDT, CDR2 YNNKEL (reference sequence). V lost 5 bases and J lost 6; bases outside the gene matches: 6. CDR3 length: 13 residues. Here the CDR3 DNA reads TGTGCCAGCAGCGGCGGACAGGGAGGCGAGCAGTACTTC. Amino acid sequence: CASSGGQGGEQYF.

J is TRBJ1-1 and V is TRBV18, with no clear D. Deletions cut 0 bases from V and 3 bases from J, with 14 bases between. This CDR3 is built from 16 residues. Per the germline V gene, CDR1 is KGHSH and CDR2 is LQKENI. Here the CDR3 reads CASSPPEGRAYTEAFF. CDR3 bases: TGTGCCAGCTCACCACCGGAGGGCCGTGCGTACACTGAAGCTTTCTTT.

The chain links TRBV29-1 to TRBJ2-7; TRBD2 matches 10 bases. The V segment lost 8 bases and the J segment 1 base; nucleotides outside the gene matches: 8. The CDR3 has 14 residues. Germline CDR1 and CDR2: SQVTM and ANQGSEA. The CDR3 nucleotides are TGCAGCACCAGGACTAGCGGCCGTTCCTACGAGCAGTACTTC. It codes for CSTRTSGRSYEQYF.

J is TRBJ2-5 and V is TRBV4-1; D possibly corresponds to TRBD1 (6 bases). Germline V lookup: CDR1 MGHRA, CDR2 YSYEKL. The V end lost 1 base, the J end lost 5 bases, and 14 bases lay between the germline ends. This CDR3 region has 15 residues. CDR3 nucleotides: TGCGCCAGCAGCCAAGTTGGAGGACAGACGGAGACCCAGTACTTC. The encoded protein is CASSQVGGQTETQYF.

In this sample, this clone turned up once. CDR3 DNA sequence: TGTGCCAGCAGCTTAGACTGGACAGGGAACAATGAGCAGTTCTTC. Translated, it gives CASSLDWTGNNEQFF. This rearrangement joins TRBV11-3 to TRBJ2-1, with 8 bases that match TRBD1. The CDR3 length is 15 residues. With V trimmed by 0 bases and J by 5 bases, 3 bases remained unmatched. Per the germline V gene, CDR1 is SGHNT and CDR2 is YENEEA.

The genes are TRBV5-6 and TRBJ2-7; D call uncertain. Between the trimmed V and J ends, which lost 1 base and 7 bases, there was a span of 12 bases. The CDR3 has 13 amino acids. Germline CDR1 SGHDT, CDR2 YYEEEE. CDR3 residues: CASSLTTLGEQYF. The DNA for the CDR3 is TGTGCCAGCAGCTTGACAACCCTCGGGGAGCAGTACTTC.

The chain employs TRBV28 and TRBJ2-7, with no clear D. This CDR3 is built from 17 residues. The ends were cut back, 3 bases at V and 0 bases at J, with 18 bases in the middle. CDR1 is MDHEN and CDR2 is SYDVKM in the germline V gene. The CDR3 spells CASSLVSPNDFSYEQYF. The CDR3, as DNA: TGTGCCAGCAGTTTGGTTTCGCCCAATGACTTCTCCTACGAGCAGTACTTC.

The V gene is TRBV7-9, the J gene TRBJ2-7; TRBD1 matches 9 bases. The J segment lost 1 base and the V segment lost 7 bases, leaving 8 bases of the junction unmatched. This CDR3 has 15 residues. Germline values: CDR1 SEHNR, CDR2 FQNEAQ (reference sequence). CDR3 in DNA: TGTGCCAGCACCCTCACGGACAGGGGTTCCTACGAGCAGTACTTC. Amino acids: CASTLTDRGSYEQYF.

This clone occurred once. The genes are TRBV6-1 and TRBJ1-1; no firm D call. The CDR3 length is 13 residues. The germline V gene encodes CDR1 MNHNS and CDR2 SASEGT. V was shortened by 2 bases and J by 1 base, with 5 bases between the two germline ends. The CDR3 here is CASSEQSNTEAFF. The CDR3 DNA is TGTGCCAGCAGTGAACAATCGAACACTGAAGCTTTCTTT.

The rearrangement links TRBV11-2 to TRBJ2-1; 8 nucleotides agree with TRBD2. The CDR3 sequence is 19 residues long. After removal of 2 bases from V and 1 base from J, the junction contained 13 bases not matched to a gene. Germline V gives CDR1 SGHAT, CDR2 FQNNGV. CDR3 in DNA: TGTGCCAGCAGCTTAATGGGGGGACTAGGAGCCGGGTCCTACAATGAGCAGTTCTTC. Translation: CASSLMGGLGAGSYNEQFF.

The CDR3 DNA follows: TGTGCCAGCAGTTCCGGACAGTACAATGAGCAGTTCTTC. It translates to CASSSGQYNEQFF. The chain employs TRBV12-3 or TRBV12-4 and TRBJ2-1; weak D call: TRBD1 (6 bases). There are 13 residues in the CDR3. V lost 4 bases and J 4 bases, leaving 8 bases between the germline ends.

V usage is TRBV12-5 and J usage is TRBJ1-1, with 10 nucleotides matching TRBD1. J gave up 4 bases and V 3 bases, and 5 bases lay outside the gene matches. The germline CDR1 and CDR2 sequences are LGHNT and FRNRAP. CDR3 size: 15 residues. This CDR3 is CASGLETGGRTEAFF. DNA of the CDR3: TGTGCTAGTGGTTTAGAGACAGGGGGCCGCACTGAAGCTTTCTTT.

The gene calls are TRBV19 and TRBJ2-6, with D tentatively TRBD1 (5 bases). Germline V gene data show CDR1 as LNHDA and CDR2 as SQIVND (reference sequence). Between the trimmed V and J ends, which lost 5 bases and 3 bases, there was a span of 20 bases. This CDR3 spans 18 amino acids. In DNA, the CDR3 is TGTGCCAGTAGTTCCCGGGTCAGGGCAGGGCTTGGGGCCAACGTCCTGACTTTC. It codes for CASSSRVRAGLGANVLTF.

The chain uses TRBV4-2 and TRBJ2-3; 9 nucleotides align to TRBD2. There are 14 residues in the CDR3. CDR1 is LGHNA, CDR2 YNFKEQ, per germline. The ends lost 3 bases at V and 3 bases at J; junction bases unmatched: 1. The CDR3 region has the DNA TGTGCCAGCAGCCAGACTAGCGGTACAGATACGCAGTATTTT. Translating gives CASSQTSGTDTQYF.

This clone was detected once. The chain couples TRBV30 to TRBJ1-2, with TRBD1 identical over 8 bases. The CDR3 consists of 12 residues. Germline CDR1 is GTSNPN and CDR2 is SVGIG (reference sequence). The V and J ends lost 2 bases and 8 bases, in that order; junction bases with no gene match: 4. The CDR3, as DNA: TGTGCCTGGAGTAGTACAGGGGGGGGCTACACCTTC. It translates to CAWSSTGGGYTF.